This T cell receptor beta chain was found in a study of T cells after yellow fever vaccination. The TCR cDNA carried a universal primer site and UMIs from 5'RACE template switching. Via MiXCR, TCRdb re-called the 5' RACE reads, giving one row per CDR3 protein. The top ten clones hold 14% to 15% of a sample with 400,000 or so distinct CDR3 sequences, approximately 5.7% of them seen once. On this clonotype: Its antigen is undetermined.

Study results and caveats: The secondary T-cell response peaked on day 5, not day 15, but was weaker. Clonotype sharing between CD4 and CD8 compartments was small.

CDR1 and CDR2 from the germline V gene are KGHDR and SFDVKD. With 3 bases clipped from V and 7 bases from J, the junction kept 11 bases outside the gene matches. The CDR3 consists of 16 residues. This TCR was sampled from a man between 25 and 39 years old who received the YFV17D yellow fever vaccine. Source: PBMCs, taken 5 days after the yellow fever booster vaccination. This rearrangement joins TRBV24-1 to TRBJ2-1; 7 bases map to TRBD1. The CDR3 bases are TGTGCCACCAGTGATGTATGGGCAGGGGGTTTGAATGAGCAGTTCTTC. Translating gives CATSDVWAGGLNEQFF.